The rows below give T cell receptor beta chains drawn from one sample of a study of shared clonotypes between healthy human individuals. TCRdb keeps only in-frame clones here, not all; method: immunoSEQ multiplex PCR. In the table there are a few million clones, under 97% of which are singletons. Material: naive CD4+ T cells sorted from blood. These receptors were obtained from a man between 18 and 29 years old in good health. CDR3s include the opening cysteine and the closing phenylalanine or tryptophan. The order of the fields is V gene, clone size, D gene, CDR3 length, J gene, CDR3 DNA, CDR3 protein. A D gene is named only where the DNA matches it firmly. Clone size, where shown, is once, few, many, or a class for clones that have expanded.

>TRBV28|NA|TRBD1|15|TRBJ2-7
TGTGCCAGCAGCTCGCCCGGACAGGGTTCCTACGAGCAGTACTTC
CASSSPGQGSYEQYF
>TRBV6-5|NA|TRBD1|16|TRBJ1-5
TGTGCCAGCAGTTCACTATCCGGGACAGCTAATCAGCCCCAGCATTTT
CASSSLSGTANQPQHF
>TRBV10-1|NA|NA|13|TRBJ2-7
TGCGCCAGCAGCCGGGACACGTCCTACGAGCAGTACTTC
CASSRDTSYEQYF
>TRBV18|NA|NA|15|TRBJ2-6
TGTGCCAGCTCTACAGGGTTTCCTGGGGCCAACGTCCTGACTTTC
CASSTGFPGANVLTF
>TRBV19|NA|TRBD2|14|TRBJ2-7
TGTGCCAGTAGTACGCCGGGACTAGCGCCCGAGCAGTACTTC
CASSTPGLAPEQYF
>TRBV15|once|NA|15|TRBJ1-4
TGTGCCACCAGCAGAGGGGGCCTCCAGGGGGAAAAACTGTTTTTT
CATSRGGLQGEKLFF
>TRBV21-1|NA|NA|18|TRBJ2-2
TGTGCCAGCAGCAAATTCAAGGGACTAGCGCCCAACACCGGGGAGCTGTTTTTT
CASSKFKGLAPNTGELFF
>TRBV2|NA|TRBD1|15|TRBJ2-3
TGTGCCAGCAGTAGGGGACAGGGCGGTACAGATACGCAGTATTTT
CASSRGQGGTDTQYF
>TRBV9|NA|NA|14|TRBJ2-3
TGTGCCAGCAGCGTAGCGGGCGTCACAGATACGCAGTATTTT
CASSVAGVTDTQYF
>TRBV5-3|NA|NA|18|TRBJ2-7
TGTGCCAGAAGCCTTCGTTCTTACGCGGCCCTCGGGGTCTACGAGCAGTACTTC
CARSLRSYAALGVYEQYF
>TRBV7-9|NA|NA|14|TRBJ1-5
TGTGCCAGCAGTTCGGACAGTAGCAATCAGCCCCAGCATTTT
CASSSDSSNQPQHF
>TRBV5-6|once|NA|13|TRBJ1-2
TGTGCCAGCAGCCCGAGCGGGGGGGTTGGCTACACCTTC
CASSPSGGVGYTF
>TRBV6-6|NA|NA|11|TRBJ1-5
TGTGCCAGCAGTAGGAATCAGCCCCAGCATTTT
CASSRNQPQHF
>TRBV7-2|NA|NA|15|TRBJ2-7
TGTGCCAGCTCATCACCGGGCGACATAACCTACGAGCAGTACTTC
CASSSPGDITYEQYF
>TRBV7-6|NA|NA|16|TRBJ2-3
TGTGCCAGCAGCTTAGTCTTCGACGAAAGCACAGATACGCAGTATTTT
CASSLVFDESTDTQYF
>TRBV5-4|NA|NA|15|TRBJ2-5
TGTGCCAGCAGCTTCCCCGGGTCGATCCAAGAGACCCAGTACTTC
CASSFPGSIQETQYF
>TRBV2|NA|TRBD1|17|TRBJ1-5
TGTGCCAGCAGTGAAGCAGGGACAGGGGTCCTTCCCAAGCCCCAGCATTTT
CASSEAGTGVLPKPQHF
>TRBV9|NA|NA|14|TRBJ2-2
TGTGCCAGCAGCGTAGATCCCGAAACCGGGGAGCTGTTTTTT
CASSVDPETGELFF
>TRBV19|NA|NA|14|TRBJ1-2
TGTGCCAGTAAAGAGAGGGGAGGCAAGTATGGCTACACCTTC
CASKERGGKYGYTF
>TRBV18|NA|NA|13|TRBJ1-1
TGTGCCACCTTGGACAACCTTAACACTGAAGCTTTCTTT
CATLDNLNTEAFF
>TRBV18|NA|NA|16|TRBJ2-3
TGTGCCAGCTCACCACTCATGCAGAGTAACACAGATACGCAGTATTTT
CASSPLMQSNTDTQYF
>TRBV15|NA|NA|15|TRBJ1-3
TGTGCCACCAGCAGAGGCCTTCTGGCTGGAAACACCATATATTTT
CATSRGLLAGNTIYF
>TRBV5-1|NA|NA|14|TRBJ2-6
TGCGCCAGCAGCGCGGGCTCTGGGGCCAACGTCCTGACTTTC
CASSAGSGANVLTF
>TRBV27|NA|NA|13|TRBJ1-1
TGTGCCAGCAGTTTATTAGAGAACACTGAAGCTTTCTTT
CASSLLENTEAFF
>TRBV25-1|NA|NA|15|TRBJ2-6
TGTGCCAGCAGTGAATACAGGGGGAGGGTCAACGTCCTGACTTTC
CASSEYRGRVNVLTF
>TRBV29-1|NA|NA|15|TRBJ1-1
TGCAGCGTCGTGCGGGGTTGGCAGGGGAACACTGAAGCTTTCTTT
CSVVRGWQGNTEAFF
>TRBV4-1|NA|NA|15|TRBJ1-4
TGCGCCAGCAGCCCTACCGGGACCGGGAATGAAAAACTGTTTTTT
CASSPTGTGNEKLFF
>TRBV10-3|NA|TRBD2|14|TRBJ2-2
TGTGCCTGCCGAGCGGGAGCAAAGACCGGGGAGCTGTTTTTT
CACRAGAKTGELFF
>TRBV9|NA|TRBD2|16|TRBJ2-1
TGTGCCAGCAGCGTTTCGACTAGCGGCTCCTACAATGAGCAGTTCTTC
CASSVSTSGSYNEQFF
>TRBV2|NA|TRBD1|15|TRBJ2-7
TGTGCCAGCAGCCTGGGGACAGGAGGAGCCTACGAGCAGTACTTC
CASSLGTGGAYEQYF
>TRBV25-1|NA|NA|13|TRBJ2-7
TGTGCCAGCAGTGTCCTCAGGCCATACGAGCAGTACTTC
CASSVLRPYEQYF
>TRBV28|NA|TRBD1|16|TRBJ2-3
TGTGCCAGAGGCCGGGACAGGGAGGCCGGCACAGATACGCAGTATTTT
CARGRDREAGTDTQYF
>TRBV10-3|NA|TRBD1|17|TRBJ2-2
TGTGCCATCAGGGCAGGGGGCGCGGCGGTGATTACCGGGGAGCTGTTTTTT
CAIRAGGAAVITGELFF
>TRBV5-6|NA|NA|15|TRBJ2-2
TGTGCCAGCAGCTTCAGGGGAGTAAACACCGGGGAGCTGTTTTTT
CASSFRGVNTGELFF
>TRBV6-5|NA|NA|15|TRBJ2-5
TGTGCCAGCAGTGCAGTAGCGTCTCTCCAAGAGACCCAGTACTTC
CASSAVASLQETQYF
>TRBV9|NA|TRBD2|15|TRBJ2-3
TGTGCCAGCAGCGAAACTAGCGGACTCACAGATACGCAGTATTTT
CASSETSGLTDTQYF
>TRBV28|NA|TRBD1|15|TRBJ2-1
TGTGCCAGCAGTAATGACAGGGGGCGAGGTGATGAGCAGTTCTTC
CASSNDRGRGDEQFF
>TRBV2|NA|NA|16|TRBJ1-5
TGTGCCAGCAGCGCTGACAGCACATATAGCAATCAGCCCCAGCATTTT
CASSADSTYSNQPQHF
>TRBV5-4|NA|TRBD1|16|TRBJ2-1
TGTGCCAGCAGCTTTCGGGGAGACAGGGGATACAATGAGCAGTTCTTC
CASSFRGDRGYNEQFF
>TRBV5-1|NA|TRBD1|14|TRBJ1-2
TGCGCCAGCAGATTCACAGGGGGCGACTATGGCTACACCTTC
CASRFTGGDYGYTF
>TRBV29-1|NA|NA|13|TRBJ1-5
TGCAGCGCCGAAGGGTGGGGAAGTCAGCCCCAGCATTTT
CSAEGWGSQPQHF
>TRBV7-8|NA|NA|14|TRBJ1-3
TGTGCCAGCAGCTTAATGGACTCTGGAAACACCATATATTTT
CASSLMDSGNTIYF
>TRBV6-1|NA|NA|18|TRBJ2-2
TGTGCCAGCAGTGATGTGAGGCGGAGCTCTAGGGACACCGGGGAGCTGTTTTTT
CASSDVRRSSRDTGELFF
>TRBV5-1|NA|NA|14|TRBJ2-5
TGCGCCAGCAGCCCCCAAGGCAGTAGGGAGACCCAGTACTTC
CASSPQGSRETQYF
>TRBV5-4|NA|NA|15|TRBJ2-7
TGTGCCAGCAGCTTTAGCTCTAGTAGCTCCTACGAGCAGTACTTC
CASSFSSSSSYEQYF
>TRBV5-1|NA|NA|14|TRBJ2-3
TGCGCCAGCAGCTTCGAGGACGCCACAGATACGCAGTATTTT
CASSFEDATDTQYF